This entry describes one TCR beta chain. Its antigen is not yet known. No qualities accompany the bases; no much larger clone lies one base away. Each collaborating institution followed its own protocols to collect whole blood in K2EDTA tubes. For TCRbeta analysis, collaborators shipped samples in one of three forms: frozen whole blood, isolated PBMCs, or DNA extracted from either of those sample types. The immunoSEQ Assay, a bias-controlled multiplex PCR, was used to amplify TCRbeta CDR3 regions from genomic DNA. The source study handled its data this way. The number of nucleated cells in each sample was estimated by amplification of reference gene primers within the assay. To quantify the absolute abundance of each unique TCRbeta CDR3 rearrangement, sequence reads were collapsed and filtered. For each sample, productive Simpson clonality was calculated by taking the square root of Simpson's diversity index across productive rearrangements. TCRdb limited this immuneACCESS table to in-frame rearrangements with V and J called. A share of clones is missing; checked studies link under half to unresolved V genes, and the rest is unexplained. That table gives V, J and clone size, and the DNA gave D and trimming. This sample is represented by tens of thousands of clones; 86% of them were singletons. Together, the top ten hold 12% to 15% of the sample.

This sample is drawn from a study of blood T cell repertoires in COVID-19 (TCRdb year 2020). Study-level background: Samples covering the acute and convalescent phases of COVID-19 were provided by collaborators in the United States, Italy and Spain. The prospective study material was composed of cDNA or gDNA derived from T cells, B-cell-depleted T cells, or PBMCs. The dataset comprised deeply sampled blood TCRbeta repertoires from subjects exposed to, actively infected with, or recovered from COVID-19. The repertoires were released in a freely available public database intended as a resource for research on the immune response to SARS-CoV-2. Samples came from the ongoing ImmuneRACE study (first 160 participants) plus 1,254 subjects from 6 global collaborators. A de-identified subject ID, COVID-19 status, age in years and sex were almost always included in the sample metadata. Where available, HLA class I and class II types were obtained from metadata supplied by the sample provider rather than from assay-based typing. The full study reports these points: Clinical and demographic metadata were provided uncurated, with the amount varying by source and participant.

Deletion took 0 bases off V and 3 bases off J, with a span of 6 bases between the germline ends. From the germline V gene, CDR1 is SGDLS and CDR2 is YYNGEE. The CDR3 contains 14 residues, cysteine and phenylalanine counted. Only CDR3 DNA is held: 42 bases, read in frame from base 1. Sequencing input: peripheral blood. The rearranged segments are TRBV9 and TRBJ2-2; the D gene is not confidently resolved. This TCR was recovered from a man in his 70s with acute or convalescent COVID-19. For the CDR3, the sequence is CASSVVQYTGELFF. Read as DNA, the sequence is TGTGCCAGCAGCGTAGTACAGTACACCGGGGAGCTGTTTTTT.